The clone carrying this TCR beta chain was observed at least ten times. Its matching antigen is unknown. TCRdb independently ran MiXCR on the reads; one entry per CDR3 protein. The repertoire holds 310,000 or so distinct CDR3 sequences, with around 9.1% as singletons. The entry originates in a study of T cell repertoires in cytomegalovirus infection. At the level of the study: CMV infection and matching HLA type were both indicated by public TCR beta signatures. Findings and caveats of the study: CMV-specific TCR beta clonotypes restricted by HLA-C dominated the ex vivo response.

This clonotype originated in a human donor in good health (CMV status not recorded). Some clones in this sample may be carry-over from other donors' samples. Sequencing was done on a sample of PBMCs.

This CDR3 reads CASSYSHYEQYF. The CDR3 region has the DNA TGTGCCAGCAGCTATTCTCACTACGAGCAGTACTTC. This rearrangement joins TRBV7-2 to TRBJ2-7, with D unresolved. Germline V gene lookup returns CDR1 SGHTA and CDR2 FQGNSA. The CDR3 is 12 amino acids. V lost 4 bases to trimming and J lost 3 bases, with 7 bases between them.